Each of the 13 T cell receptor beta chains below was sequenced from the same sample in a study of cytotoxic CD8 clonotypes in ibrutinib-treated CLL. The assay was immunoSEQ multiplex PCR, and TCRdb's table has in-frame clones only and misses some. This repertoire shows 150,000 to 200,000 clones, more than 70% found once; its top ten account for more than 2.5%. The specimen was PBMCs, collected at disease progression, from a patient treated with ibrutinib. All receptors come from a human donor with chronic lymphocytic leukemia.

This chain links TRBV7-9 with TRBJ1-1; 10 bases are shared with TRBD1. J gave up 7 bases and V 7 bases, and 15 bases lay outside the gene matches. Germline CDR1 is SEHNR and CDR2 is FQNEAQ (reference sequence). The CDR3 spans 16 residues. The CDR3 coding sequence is TGTGCCAGCACCCTCTTTAGACAGGGGGCGCACGGTGAAGCTTTCTTT. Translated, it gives CASTLFRQGAHGEAFF.

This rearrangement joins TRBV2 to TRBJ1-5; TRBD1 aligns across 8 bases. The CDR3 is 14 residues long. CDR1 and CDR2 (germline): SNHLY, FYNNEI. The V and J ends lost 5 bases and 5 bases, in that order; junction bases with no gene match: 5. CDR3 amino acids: CASSRNRGDQPQHF. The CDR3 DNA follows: TGTGCCAGCAGTCGAAACAGGGGGGATCAGCCCCAGCATTTT.

CDR3 nucleotide sequence: TGTGCCAGCAGCTTGGGCCGGCCAGGCGAGCGGCCAACCACAGATACGCAGTATTTT. Translation: CASSLGRPGERPTTDTQYF. This chain connects TRBV5-6 to TRBJ2-3; maybe TRBD2 (5 bases). The CDR3 covers 19 residues. Germline loops: CDR1 SGHDT, CDR2 YYEEEE. V was trimmed by 0 bases and J by 2 bases, leaving 22 bases between them.

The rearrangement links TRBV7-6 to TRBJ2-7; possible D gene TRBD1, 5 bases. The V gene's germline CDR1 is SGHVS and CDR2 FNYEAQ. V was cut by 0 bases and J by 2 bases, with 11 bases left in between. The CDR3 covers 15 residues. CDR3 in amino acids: CASSLAGQGPYEQYF. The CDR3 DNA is TGTGCCAGCAGCTTAGCCGGGCAGGGCCCCTACGAGCAGTACTTC.

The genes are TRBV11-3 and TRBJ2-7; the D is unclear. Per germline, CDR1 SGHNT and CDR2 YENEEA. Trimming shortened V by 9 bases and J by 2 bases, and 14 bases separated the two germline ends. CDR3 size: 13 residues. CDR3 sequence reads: CASRKDGTYEQYF. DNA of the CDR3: TGTGCCAGTAGAAAGGACGGTACCTACGAGCAGTACTTC.

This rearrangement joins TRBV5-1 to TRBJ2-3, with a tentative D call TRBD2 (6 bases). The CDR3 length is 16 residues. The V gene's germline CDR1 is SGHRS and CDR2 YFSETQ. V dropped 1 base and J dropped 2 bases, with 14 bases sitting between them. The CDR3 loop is CASSLRIADYTDTQYF. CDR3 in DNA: TGCGCCAGCAGCTTGAGGATAGCGGACTACACAGATACGCAGTATTTT.

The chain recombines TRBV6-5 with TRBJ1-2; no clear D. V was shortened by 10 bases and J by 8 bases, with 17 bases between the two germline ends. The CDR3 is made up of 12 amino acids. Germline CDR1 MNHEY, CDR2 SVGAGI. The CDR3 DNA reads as TGTGCCACGGGAGCGCAGGTTGGAGGCTACACCTTC. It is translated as CATGAQVGGYTF.

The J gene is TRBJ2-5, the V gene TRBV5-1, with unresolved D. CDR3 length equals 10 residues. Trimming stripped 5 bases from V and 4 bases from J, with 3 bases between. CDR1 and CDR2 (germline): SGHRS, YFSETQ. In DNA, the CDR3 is TGCGCCAGCAGTTTAGAGACCCAGTACTTC. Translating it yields CASSLETQYF.

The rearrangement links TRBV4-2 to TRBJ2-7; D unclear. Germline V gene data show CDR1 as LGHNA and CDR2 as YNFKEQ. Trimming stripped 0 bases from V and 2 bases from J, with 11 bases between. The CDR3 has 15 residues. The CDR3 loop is CASSQEATPTYEQYF. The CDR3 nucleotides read TGTGCCAGCAGCCAAGAGGCTACCCCAACCTACGAGCAGTACTTC.

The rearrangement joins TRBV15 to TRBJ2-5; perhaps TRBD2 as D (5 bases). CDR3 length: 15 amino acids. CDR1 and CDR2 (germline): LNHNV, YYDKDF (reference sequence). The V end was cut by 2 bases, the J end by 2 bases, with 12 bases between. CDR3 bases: TGTGCCACCAGCAGAAGCCGGGAACCTCAAGAGACCCAGTACTTC. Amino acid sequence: CATSRSREPQETQYF. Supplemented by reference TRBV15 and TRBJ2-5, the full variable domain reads DAMVIQNPRYQVTQFGKPVTLSCSQTLNHNVMYWYQQKSSQAPKLLFHYYDKDFNNEADTPDNFQSRRPNTSFCFLDIRSPGLGDTAMYLCATSRSREPQETQYFGPGTRLLVL.

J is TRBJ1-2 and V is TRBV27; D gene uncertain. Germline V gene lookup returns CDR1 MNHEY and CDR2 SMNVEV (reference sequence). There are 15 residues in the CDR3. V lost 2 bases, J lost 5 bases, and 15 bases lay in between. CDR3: CASSLIGQVSYGYTF. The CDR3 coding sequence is TGTGCCAGCAGTTTAATTGGCCAAGTCTCTTATGGCTACACCTTC.

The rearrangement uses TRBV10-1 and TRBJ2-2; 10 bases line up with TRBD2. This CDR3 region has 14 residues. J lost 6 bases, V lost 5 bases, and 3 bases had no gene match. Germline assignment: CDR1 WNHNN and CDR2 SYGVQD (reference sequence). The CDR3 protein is CASSRLAGAGELFF. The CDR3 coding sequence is TGCGCCAGCAGTCGGCTAGCGGGAGCCGGGGAGCTGTTTTTT.

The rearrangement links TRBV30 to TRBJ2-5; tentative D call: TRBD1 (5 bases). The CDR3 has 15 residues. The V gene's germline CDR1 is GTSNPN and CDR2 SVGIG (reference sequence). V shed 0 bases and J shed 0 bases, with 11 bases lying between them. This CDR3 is CAWSVSPGYQETQYF. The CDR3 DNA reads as TGTGCCTGGAGTGTTAGCCCAGGGTACCAAGAGACCCAGTACTTC.